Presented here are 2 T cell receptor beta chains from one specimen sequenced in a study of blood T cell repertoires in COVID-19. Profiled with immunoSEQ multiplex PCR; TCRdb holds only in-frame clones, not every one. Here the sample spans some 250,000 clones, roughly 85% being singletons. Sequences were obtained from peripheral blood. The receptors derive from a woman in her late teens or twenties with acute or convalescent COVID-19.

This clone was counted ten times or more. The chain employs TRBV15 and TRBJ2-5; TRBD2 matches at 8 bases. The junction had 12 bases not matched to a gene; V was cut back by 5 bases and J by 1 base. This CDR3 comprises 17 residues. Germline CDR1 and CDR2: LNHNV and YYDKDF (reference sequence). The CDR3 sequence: CATSGPTGGVGQETQYF. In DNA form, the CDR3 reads TGTGCCACCAGCGGACCTACGGGAGGGGTGGGCCAAGAGACCCAGTACTTC.

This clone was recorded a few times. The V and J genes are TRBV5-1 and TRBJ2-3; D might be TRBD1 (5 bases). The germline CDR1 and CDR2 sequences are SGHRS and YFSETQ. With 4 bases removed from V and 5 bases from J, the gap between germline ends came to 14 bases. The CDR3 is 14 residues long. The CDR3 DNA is TGCGCCAGCAGCGGCGGCAGGGTAGGAGATACGCAGTATTTT. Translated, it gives CASSGGRVGDTQYF.